The clone carrying this T cell receptor beta chain was found a few times. TCRdb passed the reads through MiXCR, listing each CDR3 protein once. The table has under 250,000 distinct CDR3 sequences, 10% to 15% seen once; the top ten hold approximately 1.8%. The data stem from a study of T cell repertoires in cytomegalovirus infection. Germline V gene data show CDR1 as SGDLS and CDR2 as YYNGEE. CDR3 size: 18 residues. The junction had 7 bases not matched to a gene; V was cut back by 0 bases and J by 1 base. Sequencing was done on a sample of PBMCs. The receptor comes from a human donor in good health (CMV status not recorded). Some clones in this sample may be carry-over from other donors' samples. V usage is TRBV9 and J usage is TRBJ2-3; TRBD2 matches 11 bases. DNA of the CDR3: TGTGCCAGCAGCGTAGGGGCAAGACTAGCGGGGCGCACAGATACGCAGTATTTT. It encodes CASSVGARLAGRTDTQYF.